What follows describes a single TCR beta chain. The antigen is not known. Trimming removed 6 bases from V and 6 bases from J, with 15 bases in between. This CDR3 region has 14 residues. The germline gives CDR1 SGHRS, CDR2 YFSETQ. These data belong to a study of cytomegalovirus exposure and HLA in healthy donors. Overall study results and limits: A previous analysis found most TCR beta V segments productive roughly 87% or roughly 30% of the time.

The PCR made use of 60 Vbeta and 13 Jbeta primers. Generated by immunoSEQ multiplex PCR, the TCRdb table keeps only in-frame clones and is missing some. Its table records 100,000 to 150,000 clones. What was sequenced was PBMCs. This chain joins TRBV5-1 and TRBJ1-4; D possibly corresponds to TRBD1 (5 bases). The TCR comes from a man aged 18-30 years in good health and CMV-seronegative. CDR3 amino acids: CASTSGLTDEKLFF. CDR3 coding DNA: TGCGCCAGCACCTCCGGGCTGACAGATGAAAAACTGTTTTTT. The variable domain in full, completed from reference TRBV5-1 and TRBJ1-4, reads KAGVTQTPRYLIKTRGQQVTLSCSPISGHRSVSWYQQTPGQGLQFLFEYFSETQRNKGNFPGRFSGRQFSNSRSEMNVSTLELGDSALYLCASTSGLTDEKLFFGSGTQLSVL.